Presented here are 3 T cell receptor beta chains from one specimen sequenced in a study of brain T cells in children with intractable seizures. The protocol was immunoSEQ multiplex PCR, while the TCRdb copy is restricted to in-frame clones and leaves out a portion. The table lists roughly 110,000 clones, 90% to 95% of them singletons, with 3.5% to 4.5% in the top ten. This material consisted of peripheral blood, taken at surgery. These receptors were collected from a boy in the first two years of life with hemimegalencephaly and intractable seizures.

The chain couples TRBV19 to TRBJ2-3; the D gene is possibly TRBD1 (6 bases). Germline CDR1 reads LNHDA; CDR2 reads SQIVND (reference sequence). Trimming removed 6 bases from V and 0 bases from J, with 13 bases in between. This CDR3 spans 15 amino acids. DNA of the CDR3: TGTGCCAGTAGACTAGAGGGGGTGAGCACAGATACGCAGTATTTT. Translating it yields CASRLEGVSTDTQYF.

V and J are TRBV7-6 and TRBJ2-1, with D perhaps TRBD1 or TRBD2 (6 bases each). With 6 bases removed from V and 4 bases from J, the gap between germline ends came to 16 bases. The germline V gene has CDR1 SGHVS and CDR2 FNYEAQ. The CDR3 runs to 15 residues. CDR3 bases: TGTGCCAGCAGTCAAGGGGGGCTTGGTTACAATGAGCAGTTCTTC. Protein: CASSQGGLGYNEQFF. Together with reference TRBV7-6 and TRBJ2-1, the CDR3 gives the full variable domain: GAGVSQSPRYKVTKRGQDVALRCDPISGHVSLYWYRQALGQGPEFLTYFNYEAQQDKSGLPNDRFSAERPEGSISTLTIQRTEQRDSAMYRCASSQGGLGYNEQFFGPGTRLTVL.

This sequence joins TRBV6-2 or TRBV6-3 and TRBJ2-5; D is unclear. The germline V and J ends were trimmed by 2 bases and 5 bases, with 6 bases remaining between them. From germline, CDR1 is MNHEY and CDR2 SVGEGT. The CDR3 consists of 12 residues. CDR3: CASSYPVETQYF. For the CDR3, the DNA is TGTGCCAGCAGTTACCCCGTGGAGACCCAGTACTTC.